These 18 T cell receptor beta chains share one sample of origin, sequenced in a study of cytomegalovirus exposure and HLA in healthy donors. Clones were sequenced by immunoSEQ multiplex PCR, and TCRdb holds only the in-frame ones, with some missing. The sample lists roughly 120,000 clones, around 89% occurring once. Source material: PBMCs. The receptors were sampled from a woman between 18 and 30 years old in good health and CMV-seropositive.

The CDR3: CASSRGLAAQYF. The CDR3 DNA sequence: TGTGCCAGCAGCCGGGGACTAGCGGCGCAGTACTTC. The chain uses TRBV14 and TRBJ2-7; TRBD2 matches at 11 bases. Trimming at V came to 4 bases and at J to 9 bases, leaving 2 bases not matched to a gene. Germline V lookup: CDR1 SGHDN, CDR2 FVKESK. This CDR3 contains 12 residues.

Ten or more counts support this clone. V gene TRBV29-1 combines with J gene TRBJ1-2; D might be TRBD1 (6 bases). Trimming took off 1 base at V and 8 bases at J, with 11 bases between the two ends. The CDR3 has 12 amino acids. Germline CDR1 SQVTM, CDR2 ANQGSEA. CDR3 bases: TGCAGCGTTGAAGGGGACACGTCCGGCTACACCTTC. Its translation is CSVEGDTSGYTF.

This clone was detected once. This chain's CDR3 is CASSLGTLNTEAFF. The CDR3 nucleotides are TGTGCCAGCTCACTAGGGACACTTAACACTGAAGCTTTCTTT. V is TRBV18 and J is TRBJ1-1; D is perhaps TRBD1 (6 bases). V was cut by 4 bases and J by 2 bases, with 11 bases left in between. This CDR3 has 14 residues. Germline CDR1 is KGHSH and CDR2 is LQKENI.

The table lists this clone with a few counts. This sequence joins TRBV6-1 and TRBJ2-1, with 11 bases fitting TRBD2. The CDR3 contains 15 residues. In germline, CDR1 is MNHNS, CDR2 SASEGT. V dropped 5 bases and J dropped 7; count of bases not matched to a gene: 7. DNA of the CDR3: TGTGCCAGCAGTAAGCTAGCGGGAGGAGGAAATGAGCAGTTCTTC. It specifies CASSKLAGGGNEQFF.

The chain employs TRBV6-4 and TRBJ1-1; D is unclear. Germline V gene lookup returns CDR1 MRHNA and CDR2 SNTAGT. Deletions cut 0 bases from V and 1 base from J, with 6 bases between. The CDR3 is 14 amino acids. The CDR3: CASSDSAGNTEAFF. CDR3 nucleotides: TGTGCCAGCAGTGACTCGGCTGGGAACACTGAAGCTTTCTTT.

J is TRBJ1-2 and V is TRBV15, with 8 bases aligning to TRBD1. CDR3 length: 15 amino acids. Germline CDR1 LNHNV, CDR2 YYDKDF (reference sequence). With V trimmed by 0 bases and J by 6 bases, 6 bases remained unmatched. The CDR3: CATSRDGQGGHGYTF. The CDR3, as DNA: TGTGCCACCAGCAGAGACGGACAGGGCGGGCATGGCTACACCTTC.

V and J are TRBV5-1 and TRBJ2-3, with 11 bases that match TRBD2. Trimming at V came to 4 bases and at J to 0 bases, leaving 13 bases not matched to a gene. Germline V gene sequence: CDR1 SGHRS, CDR2 YFSETQ. This CDR3 is built from 19 residues. The CDR3 protein is CASSPSPGVAGGSTDTQYF. DNA of the CDR3: TGCGCCAGCAGCCCGAGCCCTGGAGTAGCGGGGGGGAGCACAGATACGCAGTATTTT. Drawing the rest from reference TRBV5-1 and TRBJ2-3, the complete variable domain is KAGVTQTPRYLIKTRGQQVTLSCSPISGHRSVSWYQQTPGQGLQFLFEYFSETQRNKGNFPGRFSGRQFSNSRSEMNVSTLELGDSALYLCASSPSPGVAGGSTDTQYFGPGTRLTVL.

This chain joins TRBV5-5 and TRBJ1-6; 9 nucleotides align to TRBD1. This CDR3 spans 15 amino acids. V was pared by 2 bases and J by 8 bases, with 5 bases of the junction left unmatched. Germline values: CDR1 SGHKS, CDR2 YYEKEE (reference sequence). In DNA form, the CDR3 reads TGTGCCAGCAGCTTCCGACAGGGGGGTTATTCACCCCTCCACTTT. It translates to CASSFRQGGYSPLHF.

This rearrangement joins TRBV4-1 to TRBJ2-2; TRBD2 aligns across 8 bases. Germline V gives CDR1 MGHRA, CDR2 YSYEKL. The CDR3 sequence is 16 residues long. V trimming: 4 bases; J trimming: 4 bases; junction bases outside the gene matches: 8. The CDR3 DNA is TGCGCCAGCAGCCCAATAGCGGGGTTGGGCACCGGGGAGCTGTTTTTT. Amino acids: CASSPIAGLGTGELFF.

This clone was seen more than once but under ten times. The chain couples TRBV5-4 to TRBJ2-1, with a tentative D call TRBD2 (5 bases). The CDR3 extends over 13 amino acids. The germline V gene has CDR1 SGHNT and CDR2 YYREEE (reference sequence). V gave up 0 bases and J gave up 6 bases, with 7 bases separating them. In DNA form, the CDR3 reads TGTGCCAGCAGCTTGGGCGCGGGCAATGAGCAGTTCTTC. It codes for CASSLGAGNEQFF. Full variable domain (outside the CDR3, taken from reference TRBV5-4 and TRBJ2-1): ETGVTQSPTHLIKTRGQQVTLRCSSQSGHNTVSWYQQALGQGPQFIFQYYREEENGRGNFPPRFSGLQFPNYSSELNVNALELDDSALYLCASSLGAGNEQFFGPGTRLTVL.

This clone appeared a single time. The chain employs TRBV5-5 and TRBJ2-5; possible D gene TRBD1, 7 bases. Germline lookup yields CDR1 SGHKS and CDR2 YYEKEE (reference sequence). Trimming took off 4 bases at V and 5 bases at J, with 15 bases between the two ends. The CDR3 contains 14 residues. The CDR3 DNA follows: TGTGCCAGCAGCCCCGACAGGGAGGAGGAGACCCAGTACTTC. Its protein product is CASSPDREEETQYF.

The rearrangement joins TRBV5-4 to TRBJ1-2; no reliable D call. This CDR3 is built from 12 residues. Per the germline V gene, CDR1 is SGHNT and CDR2 is YYREEE (reference sequence). The V end was cut by 0 bases, the J end by 9 bases, with 9 bases between. CDR3 in amino acids: CASSLDARSYTF. For the CDR3, the DNA is TGTGCCAGCAGCTTGGATGCCAGGAGCTACACCTTC. Variable domain in full (rest from reference TRBV5-4 and TRBJ1-2): ETGVTQSPTHLIKTRGQQVTLRCSSQSGHNTVSWYQQALGQGPQFIFQYYREEENGRGNFPPRFSGLQFPNYSSELNVNALELDDSALYLCASSLDARSYTFGSGTRLTVV.

This clone has just a few counts. This chain joins TRBV29-1 and TRBJ2-7, with 10 bases that match TRBD1. The length of the CDR3 is 11 residues. V shed 7 bases and J 6 bases; nucleotides not matched to a gene: 3. Per the germline V gene, CDR1 is SQVTM and CDR2 is ANQGSEA. CDR3 region: CSGWTGGEQYF. For the CDR3, the DNA is TGCAGCGGCTGGACAGGGGGCGAGCAGTACTTC.

This chain connects TRBV28 to TRBJ1-5; tentative D call: TRBD1 (6 bases). Trimming pared 1 base from V and 7 bases from J, leaving 11 bases between. The CDR3 is made up of 14 amino acids. Germline V gene data show CDR1 as MDHEN and CDR2 as SYDVKM. CDR3 sequence reads: CASSLSQGTQPQHF. CDR3 bases: TGTGCCAGCAGTTTATCCCAGGGGACGCAGCCCCAGCATTTT.

The chain has TRBV15 and TRBJ1-5, with a tentative D call TRBD1 (5 bases). Deletions cut 0 bases from V and 5 bases from J, with 14 bases between. The CDR3 has 16 residues. Per the germline V gene, CDR1 is LNHNV and CDR2 is YYDKDF (reference sequence). The DNA for the CDR3 is TGTGCCACCAGCAGAGACTCGGGGGGAGTGGATCAGCCCCAGCATTTT. Encoded protein: CATSRDSGGVDQPQHF.

The CDR3 region has the DNA TGTGCCAGCCAACGTCCCGGGACAGGGGGCAACGATCAGCCCCAGCATTTT. Protein product: CASQRPGTGGNDQPQHF. The chain recombines TRBV28 with TRBJ1-5; 12 bases line up with TRBD1. Looked up from germline, CDR1 is MDHEN and CDR2 is SYDVKM. There are 17 residues in the CDR3. V was pared by 8 bases and J by 5 bases, with 13 bases of the junction left unmatched.

This clone was counted once. V usage is TRBV6-5 and J usage is TRBJ2-5; 12 bases fit TRBD2. Looked up from germline, CDR1 is MNHEY and CDR2 is SVGAGI. CDR3 size: 15 residues. With 6 bases clipped from V and 4 bases from J, the junction kept 6 bases outside the gene matches. For the CDR3, the DNA is TGTGCCAGCAGCCCCGGACTAGCGGGGACAGAGACCCAGTACTTC. It specifies CASSPGLAGTETQYF.

The chain employs TRBV6-5 and TRBJ2-2; D call uncertain. The CDR3 covers 15 residues. Germline lookup yields CDR1 MNHEY and CDR2 SVGAGI. Trimming removed 0 bases from V and 6 bases from J, with 11 bases in between. The CDR3, as DNA: TGTGCCAGCAGTTACTCACAGTCAACCGCCGGGGAGCTGTTTTTT. This codes for CASSYSQSTAGELFF.